These T cell receptor beta chains were read from a single sample in a study of shared clonotypes between healthy human individuals. Using immunoSEQ multiplex PCR, the repertoire was profiled, and TCRdb retains in-frame clones only, with some absent. There are roughly 2,000,000 clones in the sample; around 93% occur only once, and 1.5% to 2% lies in the top ten. The specimen sequenced was naive CD8+ T cells from PBMCs. The receptors derive from a man between 18 and 29 years old in good health. Some clones in this sample may be carry-over from other donors' samples. Each CDR3 is given without its conserved first and last residue.

V gene,CDR3 protein
TRBV27,ASSFRPSGPPTGANVLT
TRBV2,ASRKREGTGNTEAF
TRBV27,ASSLLPSGRANYNEQF
TRBV9,ASSVGVGTNTGELF
TRBV30,AWRWGLSGNSPLH
TRBV5-1,ASSFGGGRAYEQY
TRBV11-3,ASSDYEQY
TRBV27,ASSFGKRTEAF
TRBV15,ATSRAGTAYNEQF
TRBV27,ASRSQGARGVGELF
TRBV5-1,ASRVGPGSHEQY
TRBV30,AWEPGLSYEQY
TRBV5-6,ASSYLGGLNEQY
TRBV28,ASSLGTGYQPQH
TRBV9,ASSVDVGTEETQY